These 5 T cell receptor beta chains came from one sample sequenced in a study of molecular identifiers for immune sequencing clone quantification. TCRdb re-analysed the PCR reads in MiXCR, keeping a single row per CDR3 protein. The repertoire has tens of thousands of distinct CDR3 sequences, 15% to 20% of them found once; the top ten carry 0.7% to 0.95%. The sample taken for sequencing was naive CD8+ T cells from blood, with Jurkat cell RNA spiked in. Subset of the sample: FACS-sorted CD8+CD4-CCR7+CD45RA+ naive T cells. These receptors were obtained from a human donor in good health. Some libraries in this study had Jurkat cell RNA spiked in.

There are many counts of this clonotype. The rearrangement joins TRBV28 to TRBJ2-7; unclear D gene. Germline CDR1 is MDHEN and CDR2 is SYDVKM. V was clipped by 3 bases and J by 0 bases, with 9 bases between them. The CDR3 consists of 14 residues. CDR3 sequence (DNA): TGTGCCAGCAGTTTGACCGACGTCTCCTACGAGCAGTACTTC. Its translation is CASSLTDVSYEQYF.

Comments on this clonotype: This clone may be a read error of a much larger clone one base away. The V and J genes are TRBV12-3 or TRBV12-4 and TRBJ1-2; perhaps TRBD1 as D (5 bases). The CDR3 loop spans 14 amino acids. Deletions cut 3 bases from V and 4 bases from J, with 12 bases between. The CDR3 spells CASSFMDKGYGYTF. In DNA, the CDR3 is TGTGCCAGCAGTTTCATGGACAAGGGCTATGGCTACACCTTC.

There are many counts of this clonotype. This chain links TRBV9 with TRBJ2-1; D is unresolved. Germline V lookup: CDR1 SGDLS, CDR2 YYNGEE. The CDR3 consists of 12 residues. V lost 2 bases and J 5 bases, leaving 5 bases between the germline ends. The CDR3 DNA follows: TGTGCCAGCAGCGTCGCCGACAATGAGCAGTTCTTC. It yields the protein CASSVADNEQFF. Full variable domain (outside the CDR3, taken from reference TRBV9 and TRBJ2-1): DSGVTQTPKHLITATGQRVTLRCSPRSGDLSVYWYQQSLDQGLQFLIQYYNGEERAKGNILERFSAQQFPDLHSELNLSSLELGDSALYFCASSVADNEQFFGPGTRLTVL.

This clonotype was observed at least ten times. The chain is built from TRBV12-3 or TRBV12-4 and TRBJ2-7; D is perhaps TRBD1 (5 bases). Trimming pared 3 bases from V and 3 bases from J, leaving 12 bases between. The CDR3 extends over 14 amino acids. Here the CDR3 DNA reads TGTGCCAGCAGTTTCCAGGGATCGTACTACGAGCAGTACTTC. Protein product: CASSFQGSYYEQYF.

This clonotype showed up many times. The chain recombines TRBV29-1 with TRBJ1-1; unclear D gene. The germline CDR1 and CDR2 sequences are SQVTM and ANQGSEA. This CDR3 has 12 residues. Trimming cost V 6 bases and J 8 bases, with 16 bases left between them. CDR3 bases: TGCAGCGTGATAGGCCCCGCCGGGGAAGCTTTCTTT. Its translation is CSVIGPAGEAFF.